The sequence of this T cell receptor (beta chain) was determined in a study of response to subunit inactivated influenza vaccine. Study findings and constraints: The authors suggested that every seasonal influenza vaccination recruits few new T cells.

Notes on this clonotype: Its matching antigen is unknown.

TCRdb independently ran MiXCR on the RT-PCR reads; one entry per CDR3 protein. The sample contains about 800,000 distinct CDR3 sequences, 20% to 25% of which appear only once. The source material was PBMCs from blood, sampled roughly 5 days after vaccination. The source is a man aged 50 to 59 who received an inactivated influenza vaccine.

CDR3 sequence: CASSLAPVAHEQFF. In nucleotides, the CDR3 is TGCGCCAGCAGCTTGGCCCCCGTGGCCCATGAGCAGTTCTTC. The V gene is TRBV5-1, the J gene TRBJ2-1; D uncertain. V shed 0 bases and J shed 8 bases, with 12 bases lying between them. The CDR3 covers 14 residues. Germline loops: CDR1 SGHRS, CDR2 YFSETQ.